The rows below give T cell receptor beta chains drawn from one sample of a study of cytomegalovirus exposure and HLA in healthy donors. Data came from immunoSEQ multiplex PCR; TCRdb stores just in-frame clones and leaves some out. The sample lists more than 150,000 clones, 79% occurring once. Sample: PBMCs. All receptors derive from a girl aged 10-17 years in good health and CMV-seropositive. CDR3s include the opening cysteine and the closing phenylalanine or tryptophan. Part of the rows lack a size; the others show once, few, many or a class for expanded clones.

size: -
V: TRBV6-6
CDR3: CASSYGRVYGNTIYF

size: -
V: TRBV27
CDR3: CASSLTWGAGELFF

size: once
V: TRBV10-3
CDR3: CAISEVRQDSYEQYF

size: -
V: TRBV11-3
CDR3: CASSYGTGVFYEQYF

size: -
V: TRBV19
CDR3: CASSNGQGLSGANVLTF

size: -
V: TRBV14
CDR3: CASSQAGQNSPLHF

size: -
V: TRBV4-1
CDR3: CASSQAPTGNSPLHF

size: -
V: TRBV19
CDR3: CASSIDERAGGGGYTF

size: -
V: TRBV6-1
CDR3: CASSEHDAHYRGTEAFF

size: few
V: TRBV5-1
CDR3: CASSLATTGTDTQYF

size: -
V: TRBV27
CDR3: CASSPTGNTEAFF

size: -
V: TRBV10-3
CDR3: CAALAGAATDTQYF

size: -
V: TRBV29-1
CDR3: CSAAGPDYGYTF

size: -
V: TRBV19
CDR3: CASSPATGANYGYTF